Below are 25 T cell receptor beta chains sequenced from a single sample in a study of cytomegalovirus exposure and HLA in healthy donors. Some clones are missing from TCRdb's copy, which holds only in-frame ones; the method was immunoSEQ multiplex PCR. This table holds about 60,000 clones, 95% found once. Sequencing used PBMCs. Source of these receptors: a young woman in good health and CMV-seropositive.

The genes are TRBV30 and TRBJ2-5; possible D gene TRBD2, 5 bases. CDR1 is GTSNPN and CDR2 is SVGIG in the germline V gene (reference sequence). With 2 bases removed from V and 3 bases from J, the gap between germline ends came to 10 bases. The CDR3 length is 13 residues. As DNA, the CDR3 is TGTGCCTGGAGTAAAGGACTGGAAGAGACCCAGTACTTC. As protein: CAWSKGLEETQYF. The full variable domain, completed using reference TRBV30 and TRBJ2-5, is SQTIHQWPATLVQPVGSPLSLECTVEGTSNPNLYWYRQAAGRGLQLLFYSVGIGQISSEVPQNLSASRPQDRQFILSSKKLLLSDSGFYLCAWSKGLEETQYFGPGTRLLVL.

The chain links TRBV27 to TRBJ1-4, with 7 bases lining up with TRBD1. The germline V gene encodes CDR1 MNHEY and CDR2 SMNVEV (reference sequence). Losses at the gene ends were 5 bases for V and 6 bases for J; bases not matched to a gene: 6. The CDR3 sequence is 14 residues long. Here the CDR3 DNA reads TGTGCCAGCAGTGATTACAGGGGATATGAAAAACTGTTTTTT. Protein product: CASSDYRGYEKLFF.

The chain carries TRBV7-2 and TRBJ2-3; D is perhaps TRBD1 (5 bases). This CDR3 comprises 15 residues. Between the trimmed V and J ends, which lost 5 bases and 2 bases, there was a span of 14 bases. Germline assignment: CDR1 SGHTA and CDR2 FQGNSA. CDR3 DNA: TGTGCCAGCAGCCTTCAGGTAGGGGCCACAGATACGCAGTATTTT. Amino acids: CASSLQVGATDTQYF.

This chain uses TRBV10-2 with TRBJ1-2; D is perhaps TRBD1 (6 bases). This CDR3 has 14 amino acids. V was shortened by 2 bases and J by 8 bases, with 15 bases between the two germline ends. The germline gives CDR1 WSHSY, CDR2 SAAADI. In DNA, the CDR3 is TGCGCCAGCAGTGAGGGGGCGACAGGATCAGGCTACACCTTC. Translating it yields CASSEGATGSGYTF.

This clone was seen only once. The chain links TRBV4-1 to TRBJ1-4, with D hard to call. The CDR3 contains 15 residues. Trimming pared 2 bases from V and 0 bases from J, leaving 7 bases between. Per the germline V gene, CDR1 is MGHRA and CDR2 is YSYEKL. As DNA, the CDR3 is TGCGCCAGCAGCCAACGTCGGGCAACTAATGAAAAACTGTTTTTT. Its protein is CASSQRRATNEKLFF.

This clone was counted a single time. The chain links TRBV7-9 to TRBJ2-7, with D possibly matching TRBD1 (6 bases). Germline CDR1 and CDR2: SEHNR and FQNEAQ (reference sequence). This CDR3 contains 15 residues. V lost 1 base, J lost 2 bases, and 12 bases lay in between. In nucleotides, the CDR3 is TGTGCCAGCAGCTTAGGGGACACCCGGACCTACGAGCAGTACTTC. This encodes CASSLGDTRTYEQYF.

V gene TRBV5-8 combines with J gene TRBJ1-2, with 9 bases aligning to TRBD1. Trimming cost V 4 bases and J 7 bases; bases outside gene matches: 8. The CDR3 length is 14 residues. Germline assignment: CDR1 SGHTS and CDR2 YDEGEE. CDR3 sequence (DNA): TGTGCCAGCAGCCCCCGGACAGGGGAGGGTGGCTACACCTTC. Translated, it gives CASSPRTGEGGYTF. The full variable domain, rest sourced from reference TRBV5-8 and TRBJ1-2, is EAGVTQSPTHLIKTRGQQATLRCSPISGHTSVYWYQQALGLGLQFLLWYDEGEERNRGNFPPRFSGRQFPNYSSELNVNALELEDSALYLCASSPRTGEGGYTFGSGTRLTVV.

In DNA, the CDR3 is TGTGCCAGCAGCTCACGTCTTAAAGGGGACACTGAAGCTTTCTTT. Its protein is CASSSRLKGDTEAFF. V usage is TRBV5-4 and J usage is TRBJ1-1, with a weak D call TRBD1 (5 bases). The CDR3 consists of 15 residues. The germline V gene has CDR1 SGHNT and CDR2 YYREEE (reference sequence). Deletions cut 3 bases from V and 3 bases from J, with 15 bases between.

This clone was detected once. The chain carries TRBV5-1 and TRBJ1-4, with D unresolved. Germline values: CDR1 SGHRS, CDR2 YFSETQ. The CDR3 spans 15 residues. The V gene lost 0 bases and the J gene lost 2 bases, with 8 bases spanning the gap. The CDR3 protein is CASSLVRATNEKLFF. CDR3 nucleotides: TGCGCCAGCAGCTTGGTGAGGGCGACTAATGAAAAACTGTTTTTT.

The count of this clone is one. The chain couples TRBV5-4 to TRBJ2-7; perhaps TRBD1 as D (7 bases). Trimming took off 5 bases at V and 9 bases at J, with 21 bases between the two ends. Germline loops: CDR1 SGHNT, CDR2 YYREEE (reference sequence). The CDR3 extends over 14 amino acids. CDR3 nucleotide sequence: TGTGCCAGCAGATCCGGCAGGGGGGAGTCAGCGCAGTACTTC. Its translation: CASRSGRGESAQYF.

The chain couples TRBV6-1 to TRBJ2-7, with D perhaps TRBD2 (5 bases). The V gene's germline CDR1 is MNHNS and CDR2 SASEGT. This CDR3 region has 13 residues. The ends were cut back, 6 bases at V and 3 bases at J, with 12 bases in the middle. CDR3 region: CASRNSGGYEQYF. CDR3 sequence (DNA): TGTGCCAGCAGGAACAGCGGTGGCTACGAGCAGTACTTC.

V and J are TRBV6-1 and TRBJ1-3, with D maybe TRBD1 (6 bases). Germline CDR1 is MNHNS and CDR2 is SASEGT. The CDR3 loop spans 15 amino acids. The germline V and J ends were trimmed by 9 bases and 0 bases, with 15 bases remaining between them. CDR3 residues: CASRIRTDSGNTIYF. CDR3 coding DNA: TGTGCCAGTAGGATCCGGACAGACTCTGGAAACACCATATATTTT.

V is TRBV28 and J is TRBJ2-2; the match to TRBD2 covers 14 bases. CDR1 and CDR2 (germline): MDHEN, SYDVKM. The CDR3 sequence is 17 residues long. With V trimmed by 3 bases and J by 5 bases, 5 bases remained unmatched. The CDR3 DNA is TGTGCCAGCAGTTTGAGGACTAGCGGGAGGAATACCGGGGAGCTGTTTTTT. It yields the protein CASSLRTSGRNTGELFF.

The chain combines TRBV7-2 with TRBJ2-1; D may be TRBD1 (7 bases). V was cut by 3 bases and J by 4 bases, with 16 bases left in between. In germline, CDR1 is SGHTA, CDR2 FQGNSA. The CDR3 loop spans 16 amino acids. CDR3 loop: CASSFQGGPLYNEQFF. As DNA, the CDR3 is TGTGCCAGCAGCTTTCAGGGGGGCCCCCTATACAATGAGCAGTTCTTC.

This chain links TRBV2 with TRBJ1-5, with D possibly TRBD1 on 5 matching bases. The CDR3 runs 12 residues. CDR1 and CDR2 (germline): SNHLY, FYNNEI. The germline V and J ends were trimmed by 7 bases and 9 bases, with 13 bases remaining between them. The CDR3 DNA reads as TGTGCCAGCACCGGAAACGGGGGGCCCCAGCATTTT. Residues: CASTGNGGPQHF.

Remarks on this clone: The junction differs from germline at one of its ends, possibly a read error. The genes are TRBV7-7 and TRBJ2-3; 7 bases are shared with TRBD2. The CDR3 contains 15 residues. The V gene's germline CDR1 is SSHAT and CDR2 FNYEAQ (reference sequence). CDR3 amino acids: CASSPLGGIADTQYF. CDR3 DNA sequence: TGTGCTAGCAGTCCTCTGGGAGGGATTGCAGATACGCAGTATTTT.

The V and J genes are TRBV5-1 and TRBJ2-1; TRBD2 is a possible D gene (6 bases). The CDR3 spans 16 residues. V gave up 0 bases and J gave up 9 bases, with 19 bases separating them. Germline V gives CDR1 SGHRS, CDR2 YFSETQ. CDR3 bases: TGCGCCAGCAGCTTGGTGGGTAGCGGAAGGGGTAGTGAGCAGTTCTTC. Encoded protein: CASSLVGSGRGSEQFF.

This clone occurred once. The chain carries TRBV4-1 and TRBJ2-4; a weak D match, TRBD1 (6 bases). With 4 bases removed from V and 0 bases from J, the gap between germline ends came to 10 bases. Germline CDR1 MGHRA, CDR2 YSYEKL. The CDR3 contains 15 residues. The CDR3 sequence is CASSRTAIAKNIQYF. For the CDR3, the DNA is TGCGCCAGCAGCCGGACAGCTATAGCCAAAAACATTCAGTACTTC.

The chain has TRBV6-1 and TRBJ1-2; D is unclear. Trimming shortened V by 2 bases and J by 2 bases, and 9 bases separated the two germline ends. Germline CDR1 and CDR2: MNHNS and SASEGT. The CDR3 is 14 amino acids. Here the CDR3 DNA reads TGTGCCAGCAGTGAAATTTTCGGGAACTATGGCTACACCTTC. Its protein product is CASSEIFGNYGYTF.

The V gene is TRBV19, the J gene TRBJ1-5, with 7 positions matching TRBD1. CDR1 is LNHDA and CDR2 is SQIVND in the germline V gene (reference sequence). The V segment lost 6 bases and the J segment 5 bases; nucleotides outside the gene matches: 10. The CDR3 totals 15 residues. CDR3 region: CASSRGAGQYQPQHF. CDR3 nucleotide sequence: TGTGCCAGTAGCAGGGGGGCGGGACAGTATCAGCCCCAGCATTTT.

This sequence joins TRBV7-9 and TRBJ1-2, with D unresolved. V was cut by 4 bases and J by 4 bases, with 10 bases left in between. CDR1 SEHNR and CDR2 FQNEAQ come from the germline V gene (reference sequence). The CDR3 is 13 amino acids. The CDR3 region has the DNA TGTGCCAGCAGCTCAACAGAGAGCTATGGCTACACCTTC. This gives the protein CASSSTESYGYTF.

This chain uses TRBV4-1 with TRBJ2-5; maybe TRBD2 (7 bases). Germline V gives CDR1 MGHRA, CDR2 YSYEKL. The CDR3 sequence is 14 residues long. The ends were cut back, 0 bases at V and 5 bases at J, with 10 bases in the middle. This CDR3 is CASSQDGGLETQYF. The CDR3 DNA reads TGCGCCAGCAGCCAAGACGGGGGGCTGGAGACCCAGTACTTC.

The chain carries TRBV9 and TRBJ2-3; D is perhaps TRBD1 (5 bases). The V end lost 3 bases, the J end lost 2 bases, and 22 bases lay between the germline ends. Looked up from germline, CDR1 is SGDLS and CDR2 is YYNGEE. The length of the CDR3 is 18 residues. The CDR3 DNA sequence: TGTGCCAGCAGCGCAGGCCCCCACAGGTCTAGTAACACAGATACGCAGTATTTT. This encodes CASSAGPHRSSNTDTQYF. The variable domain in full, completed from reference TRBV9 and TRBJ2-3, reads DSGVTQTPKHLITATGQRVTLRCSPRSGDLSVYWYQQSLDQGLQFLIQYYNGEERAKGNILERFSAQQFPDLHSELNLSSLELGDSALYFCASSAGPHRSSNTDTQYFGPGTRLTVL.

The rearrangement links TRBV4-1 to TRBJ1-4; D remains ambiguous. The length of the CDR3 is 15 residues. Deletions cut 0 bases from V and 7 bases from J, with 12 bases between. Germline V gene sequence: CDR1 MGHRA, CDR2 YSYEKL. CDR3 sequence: CASSQDHKEGEKLFF. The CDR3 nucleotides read TGCGCCAGCAGCCAAGATCATAAGGAGGGTGAAAAACTGTTTTTT.

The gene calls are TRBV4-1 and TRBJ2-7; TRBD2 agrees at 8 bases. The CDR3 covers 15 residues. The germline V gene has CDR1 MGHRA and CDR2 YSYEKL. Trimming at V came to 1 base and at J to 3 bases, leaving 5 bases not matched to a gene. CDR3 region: CASSQAPLAVYEQYF. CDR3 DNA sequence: TGCGCCAGCAGCCAAGCCCCACTAGCGGTCTACGAGCAGTACTTC.